The 26 T cell receptor beta chains in this list originate from one sample, sequenced in a study of blood T cell repertoires in COVID-19. Sequencing used immunoSEQ multiplex PCR; TCRdb keeps in-frame clones, though not all of them. Here the sample spans 200,000 to 300,000 clones, more than 70% being singletons. Sequencing input: peripheral blood. These receptors were collected from a woman aged 25 to 45 with COVID-19, enrolled during active disease.

The V call is TRBV10-3, the J call TRBJ2-1; 7 bases fit TRBD1. Trimming removed 5 bases from V and 3 bases from J; junction bases left unmatched: 4. Germline CDR1 and CDR2: ENHRY and SYGVKD. This CDR3 region has 14 residues. In DNA form, the CDR3 reads TGTGCCATCAGTATGACAGGGAGCTACAATGAGCAGTTCTTC. It translates to CAISMTGSYNEQFF.

This chain joins TRBV7-2 and TRBJ2-3; 12 nucleotides match TRBD2. This CDR3 spans 17 amino acids. Germline V gene data show CDR1 as SGHTA and CDR2 as FQGNSA. The V gene end was trimmed by 8 bases and the J gene end by 3 bases; junction bases not matched to a gene: 12. The CDR3 here is CASALAGGPDGTDTQYF. CDR3 sequence (DNA): TGTGCCAGCGCCCTAGCGGGGGGGCCCGATGGGACAGATACGCAGTATTTT.

The CDR3 region has the DNA TGTGCCAGCAGTGACGTAAGTTCGGGGAACACTGAAGCTTTCTTT. Protein product: CASSDVSSGNTEAFF. The genes are TRBV6-1 and TRBJ1-1; D ambiguous. The CDR3 is 15 amino acids. Trimming took off 3 bases at V and 1 base at J, with 12 bases between the two ends. CDR1 is MNHNS and CDR2 is SASEGT in the germline V gene.

This sequence joins TRBV5-4 and TRBJ1-2; D is perhaps TRBD1 (6 bases). Trimming took off 5 bases at V and 8 bases at J, with 19 bases between the two ends. CDR1 is SGHNT, CDR2 YYREEE, per germline (reference sequence). The CDR3 is 14 residues long. CDR3 region: CASRTPGVLQGYTF. In nucleotides, the CDR3 is TGTGCCAGCAGGACGCCAGGGGTGCTTCAGGGCTACACCTTC. Using reference TRBV5-4 and TRBJ1-2 for the parts outside the CDR3, the full variable domain is ETGVTQSPTHLIKTRGQQVTLRCSSQSGHNTVSWYQQALGQGPQFIFQYYREEENGRGNFPPRFSGLQFPNYSSELNVNALELDDSALYLCASRTPGVLQGYTFGSGTRLTVV.

Here the CDR3 DNA reads TGTGCCAGCAGCGGACGGACTAGCGGAAACACCGGGGAGCTGTTTTTT. This codes for CASSGRTSGNTGELFF. The V gene is TRBV9, the J gene TRBJ2-2; 10 nucleotides align to TRBD2. The junction had 4 bases not matched to a gene; V was cut back by 3 bases and J by 2 bases. Germline-derived CDR1 and CDR2 are SGDLS and YYNGEE. The CDR3 runs to 16 residues.

CDR3 sequence (DNA): TGTGCCAGCAGCCCCCTTAGGGCGGGGGGTCTGAGCGGGGAGCTGTTTTTT. Protein product: CASSPLRAGGLSGELFF. V and J are TRBV6-2 or TRBV6-3 and TRBJ2-2; 8 bases agree with TRBD2. The V gene end was trimmed by 6 bases and the J gene end by 7 bases; junction bases not matched to a gene: 16. CDR3 length: 17 amino acids. Germline V gene data show CDR1 as MNHEY and CDR2 as SVGEGT.

The chain combines TRBV6-2 or TRBV6-3 with TRBJ2-7, with TRBD1 matching over 11 bases. Germline CDR1 MNHEY, CDR2 SVGEGT. V dropped 6 bases and J dropped 1; count of bases not matched to a gene: 2. There are 14 residues in the CDR3. The DNA of the CDR3 is TGTGCCAGCAGCCGGGACAGGGGGTCCTACGAGCAGTACTTC. The encoded protein is CASSRDRGSYEQYF.

The chain employs TRBV4-3 and TRBJ2-2; 7 nucleotides agree with TRBD2. The V segment lost 0 bases and the J segment 4 bases; nucleotides outside the gene matches: 23. The germline CDR1 and CDR2 sequences are LGHNA and YSLEER. The CDR3 has 22 amino acids. CDR3 amino acids: CASSQDIREGILGTKGTGELFF. CDR3 in DNA: TGCGCCAGCAGCCAAGATATTCGAGAGGGTATCTTGGGGACTAAGGGCACCGGGGAGCTGTTTTTT.

J is TRBJ1-2 and V is TRBV28, with D unresolved. The CDR3 is 15 amino acids. V lost 2 bases and J lost 4, with 14 bases in between. Germline-derived CDR1 and CDR2 are MDHEN and SYDVKM. This CDR3 reads CASSLITIRGYGYTF. The CDR3 DNA follows: TGTGCCAGCAGTTTAATAACGATTCGGGGCTATGGCTACACCTTC.

The rearrangement joins TRBV11-2 to TRBJ1-3; 8 bases are a match to TRBD1. CDR1 is SGHAT, CDR2 FQNNGV, per germline. CDR3 length: 17 residues. J gave up 2 bases and V 1 base, and 7 bases lay outside the gene matches. The CDR3 reads CASSLGPTGGTGNTIYF. The DNA for the CDR3 is TGTGCCAGCAGCTTAGGCCCTACAGGGGGAACTGGAAACACCATATATTTT.

This clone was seen only a few times. The rearrangement uses TRBV19 and TRBJ1-4, with D unresolved. This CDR3 has 13 residues. V was pared by 4 bases and J by 7 bases, with 10 bases between. Germline V gives CDR1 LNHDA, CDR2 SQIVND (reference sequence). CDR3 loop: CASSKLDGEKLFF. CDR3 nucleotides: TGTGCCAGTAGTAAACTTGATGGTGAAAAACTGTTTTTT.

The chain has TRBV11-2 and TRBJ1-1, with 7 nucleotides matching TRBD1. CDR1 is SGHAT and CDR2 is FQNNGV in the germline V gene. With 5 bases clipped from V and 0 bases from J, the junction kept 12 bases outside the gene matches. CDR3 length equals 17 residues. CDR3 bases: TGTGCCAGCAGCCCTAGGAGGGGGCACCGGGTGAACACTGAAGCTTTCTTT. It yields the protein CASSPRRGHRVNTEAFF.

V usage is TRBV29-1 and J usage is TRBJ1-2; 8 positions agree with TRBD1. Trimming cost V 1 base and J 7 bases; bases outside gene matches: 20. Germline V gene data show CDR1 as SQVTM and CDR2 as ANQGSEA. This CDR3 is built from 18 residues. For the CDR3, the DNA is TGCAGCGTTGAAGTCGAGTGGTCGGTACAGGGGGGAGTTGGTGGCTACACCTTC. Protein product: CSVEVEWSVQGGVGGYTF.

Of note for this clone: In the same sample, other DNA sequences code for this CDR3. The V gene is TRBV3-1 (or the pseudogene TRBV3-2), the J gene TRBJ2-2; 8 positions agree with TRBD2. V lost 3 bases to trimming and J lost 6 bases; unmatched junction nucleotides: 0. Germline CDR1 reads LGHDT; CDR2 reads YNNKEL (reference sequence). The CDR3 has 13 residues. DNA for the CDR3: TGTGCCAGCAGCCAGCGGGGGGCCGGGGAGCTGTTTTTT. It yields the protein CASSQRGAGELFF.

The chain employs TRBV7-2 and TRBJ1-6; tentative D call: TRBD1 (6 bases). Germline V lookup: CDR1 SGHTA, CDR2 FQGNSA. The CDR3 is made up of 15 amino acids. Trimming cost V 5 bases and J 7 bases, with 15 bases left between them. The CDR3 DNA reads TGTGCCAGCAGCATCCGGGACATAGGGAATTCACCCCTCCACTTT. Translating gives CASSIRDIGNSPLHF. The variable domain in full, with the rest retrieved from reference TRBV7-2 and TRBJ1-6, is GAGVSQSPSNKVTEKGKDVELRCDPISGHTALYWYRQSLGQGLEFLIYFQGNSAPDKSGLPSDRFSAERTGGSVSTLTIQRTQQEDSAVYLCASSIRDIGNSPLHFGNGTRLTVT.

The sample holds a few counts of this clone. The chain is built from TRBV5-1 and TRBJ1-1; D might be TRBD1 (6 bases). This CDR3 comprises 11 residues. V was trimmed by 2 bases and J by 8 bases, leaving 7 bases between them. The germline V gene encodes CDR1 SGHRS and CDR2 YFSETQ. CDR3: CASSLQGEAFF. The DNA of the CDR3 is TGCGCCAGCAGCTTACAGGGAGAAGCTTTCTTT.

V usage is TRBV9 and J usage is TRBJ2-5; D is unclear. The V end was cut by 3 bases, the J end by 0 bases, with 9 bases between. The germline V gene encodes CDR1 SGDLS and CDR2 YYNGEE. The CDR3 is made up of 14 amino acids. The CDR3 protein is CASSDGTNQETQYF. In DNA form, the CDR3 reads TGTGCCAGCAGCGATGGAACTAACCAAGAGACCCAGTACTTC.

The genes are TRBV5-1 and TRBJ2-1; 7 bases line up with TRBD2. V dropped 0 bases and J dropped 4; count of bases not matched to a gene: 10. The length of the CDR3 is 17 residues. Germline assignment: CDR1 SGHRS and CDR2 YFSETQ. The CDR3 nucleotides are TGCGCCAGCAGCTTGGCAGCCGGCTCTAGCGGTTACAATGAGCAGTTCTTC. It encodes CASSLAAGSSGYNEQFF. The full variable domain, with the rest looked up from reference TRBV5-1 and TRBJ2-1, is KAGVTQTPRYLIKTRGQQVTLSCSPISGHRSVSWYQQTPGQGLQFLFEYFSETQRNKGNFPGRFSGRQFSNSRSEMNVSTLELGDSALYLCASSLAAGSSGYNEQFFGPGTRLTVL.

The DNA of the CDR3 is TGTGCCAGCAGCTTAGGCCGTCAGGTGGCGAGTCGGGGGCAGTTCTTC. It translates to CASSLGRQVASRGQFF. V gene TRBV11-2 combines with J gene TRBJ2-1, with D maybe TRBD2 (5 bases). This CDR3 has 16 amino acids. V shed 1 base and J shed 12 bases, with 22 bases lying between them. Germline V CDR1 and CDR2: SGHAT, FQNNGV.

The V gene is TRBV7-2, the J gene TRBJ1-2, with TRBD1 matching 7 bases. Per the germline V gene, CDR1 is SGHTA and CDR2 is FQGNSA. The CDR3 runs to 14 residues. V shed 5 bases and J 5 bases; nucleotides not matched to a gene: 8. The CDR3 nucleotides are TGTGCCAGCAGCACTGACAGGGACGGTTATGGCTACACCTTC. Translating gives CASSTDRDGYGYTF.

The chain recombines TRBV7-2 with TRBJ2-5, with 12 bases that match TRBD2. V lost 5 bases, J lost 3 bases, and 16 bases stayed unmatched. Germline V CDR1 and CDR2: SGHTA, FQGNSA. The CDR3 has 19 residues. CDR3 protein: CASSPLGASGRGFKETQYF. The CDR3 DNA follows: TGTGCCAGCAGCCCCCTGGGGGCTAGCGGGAGGGGTTTTAAAGAGACCCAGTACTTC.

The V gene is TRBV13, the J gene TRBJ2-5; tentatively, D is TRBD2 (6 bases). This CDR3 is built from 16 residues. Germline V CDR1 and CDR2: PRHDT, FYEKMQ (reference sequence). Trimming took 5 bases from V and 5 from J, leaving 21 bases between them. This chain's CDR3 is CASSTGSRGPWETQYF. The CDR3 DNA reads as TGTGCCAGCAGCACCGGGAGTAGAGGTCCGTGGGAGACCCAGTACTTC.

The gene calls are TRBV19 and TRBJ1-5; 10 nucleotides align to TRBD1. The CDR3 has 15 residues. Germline CDR1 LNHDA, CDR2 SQIVND (reference sequence). Unmatched junction bases numbered 10, after V lost 7 bases and J lost 7 bases. The CDR3 here is CASTEIGQGDQPQHF. Here the CDR3 DNA reads TGTGCCAGTACCGAGATTGGACAGGGGGACCAGCCCCAGCATTTT.

The chain employs TRBV18 and TRBJ2-1, with a possible D match to TRBD2 (6 bases). With 2 bases removed from V and 7 bases from J, the gap between germline ends came to 9 bases. The CDR3 covers 13 residues. The germline V gene encodes CDR1 KGHSH and CDR2 LQKENI. CDR3: CASSPGGTNEQFF. CDR3 DNA: TGTGCCAGCTCACCAGGAGGGACTAATGAGCAGTTCTTC.

This clone showed up just a few times. The chain links TRBV9 to TRBJ2-7, with TRBD1 matching over 8 bases. CDR1 and CDR2 (germline): SGDLS, YYNGEE. This CDR3 is 14 amino acids long. J lost 0 bases, V lost 3 bases, and 2 bases had no gene match. CDR3 in amino acids: CASSATGGSYEQYF. The CDR3 DNA reads TGTGCCAGCAGCGCAACAGGGGGCTCCTACGAGCAGTACTTC.

V gene TRBV2 combines with J gene TRBJ1-2; TRBD1 matches at 7 bases. In germline, CDR1 is SNHLY, CDR2 FYNNEI. J gave up 3 bases and V 5 bases, and 6 bases lay outside the gene matches. CDR3 length equals 14 residues. The CDR3 protein is CASSSQDRDYGYTF. The DNA of the CDR3 is TGTGCCAGCAGTTCCCAAGACAGGGACTATGGCTACACCTTC.